This is a list of T cell receptor beta chains from one sample in a study of cytomegalovirus exposure and HLA in healthy donors. TCRdb's copy holds only in-frame clones and misses some; the assay was immunoSEQ multiplex PCR. The profile covers 130,000 or so clones, with around three fifths appearing a single time and approximately 1.7% taken by the ten largest. What was sequenced was PBMCs. The receptors come from a male donor in good health and CMV-seronegative. The CDR3 runs from the conserved cysteine through the conserved F or W.

v_gene	j_gene	CDR3aa
TRBV7-8	TRBJ1-6	CASSLDSGIIRNSPLHF
TRBV27	TRBJ2-2	CASSSTTLGELFF
TRBV29-1	TRBJ2-5	CSVGTGGRQETQYF
TRBV4-1	TRBJ1-5	CASSQGRGAGNQPQHF
TRBV9	TRBJ2-3	CASSRTTGQGRFTDTQYF
TRBV7-9	TRBJ2-3	CASSLGQGTDTQYF
TRBV6-6	TRBJ2-1	CASSPLAGGQDEQFF
TRBV12-2	TRBJ1-5	CASRLIRGSGENQPQHF
TRBV7-9	TRBJ1-6	CASSLVPGAGSPLHF
TRBV10-1	TRBJ2-3	CASSGQRGGYTQYF
TRBV28	TRBJ1-5	CASRRATTSNQPQHF
TRBV15	TRBJ2-5	CATSRRAWTSGGETQYF
TRBV5-1	TRBJ2-7	CASSFGQGTYEQYF
TRBV5-4	TRBJ1-6	CASSLGGQNSPLHF
TRBV30	TRBJ2-7	CRGDSYEQYF
TRBV7-9	TRBJ1-4	CASSLGGGIEKLFF
TRBV6-1	TRBJ1-4	CASRRDSGEKLFF
TRBV27	TRBJ1-6	CASSRASSYNSPLHF
TRBV30	TRBJ2-4	CAWSTRGLAKNIQYF
TRBV6-5	TRBJ1-6	CASGPGQGHSPLHF
TRBV18	TRBJ2-5	CASSPRQGASETQYF
TRBV18	TRBJ1-4	CASSPPGSEKLFF
TRBV30	TRBJ1-3	CAWSQGLTGGNTIYF
TRBV6-1	TRBJ1-5	CASHSGPDSNQPQHF
TRBV5-1	TRBJ2-5	CASSFLNRELETQYF
TRBV25-1	TRBJ1-1	CASSDHGDIMNTEAFF
TRBV4-1	TRBJ1-3	CASTSNRRAPGNTIYF
TRBV20-1	TRBJ2-5	CSGGIIGTQYF
TRBV30	TRBJ2-3	CAWGLARVGSSTDTQYF
TRBV30	TRBJ1-3	CAWSISRTIYF
TRBV19	TRBJ2-7	CASSMSQGYEQYF
TRBV12-2	TRBJ1-1	CASRRGQELPQRAEAFF
TRBV28	TRBJ1-2	CASSRGGRGYTF
TRBV5-4	TRBJ2-1	CASSSGGLSYNEQFF
TRBV28	TRBJ1-3	CASGQSGLGNTIYF
TRBV6-6	TRBJ2-2	CASSYWRGAGELFF
TRBV2	TRBJ1-2	CASSWRRTGLDGYTF
TRBV30	TRBJ1-2	CAWSWRDRVAIGYPF
TRBV5-4	TRBJ2-7	CASSLDVGTYEQYF
TRBV7-6	TRBJ2-7	CASSFGTGGGYEQYF
TRBV6-1	TRBJ2-1	CASSRDRGLNEQFF
TRBV7-9	TRBJ2-5	CASSPGAGQGETQYF
TRBV9	TRBJ2-1	CASSGLAAYNEQFF
TRBV2	TRBJ1-6	CASSGSTGNNSPLHF
TRBV30	TRBJ1-5	CAWSVQDNQPQHF
TRBV30	TRBJ1-2	CAWSATSHGGYPF